Listed below are T cell receptor beta chains from one sample, sequenced in a study of shared clonotypes between healthy human individuals. Using immunoSEQ multiplex PCR, the repertoire was profiled, and TCRdb retains in-frame clones only, with some absent. The top ten hold roughly 0.13% of the sample, which has 2 million to 2.5 million clones, about 94% seen once. Specimen: naive CD4+ T cells sorted from blood. These receptors all stem from a man aged 18 to 30 in good health. CDR3s include the opening cysteine and the closing phenylalanine or tryptophan. D genes are given only for firm matches. Clone size is given for some rows only: seen once, a few or many times, or a class if the clone is expanded.

v_gene	d_gene	abundance	j_gene	CDR3nt	CDR3aa
TRBV18	NA	NA	TRBJ2-6	TGTGCCAGCTCACCCTCTTCTCCAGGGTCTGGGGCCAACGTCCTGACTTTC	CASSPSSPGSGANVLTF
TRBV6-1	NA	NA	TRBJ2-7	TGTGCCAGCCAAAGGACAGTTCCCTACGAGCAGTACTTC	CASQRTVPYEQYF
TRBV28	NA	NA	TRBJ1-2	TGTGCCAGCAGTTACACCGTAGGGTACTATGGCTACACCTTC	CASSYTVGYYGYTF
TRBV7-2	TRBD2	NA	TRBJ2-7	TGTGCCAGCAGCTTCCGACTAGCGGGGTCAACCTACGAGCAGTACTTC	CASSFRLAGSTYEQYF
TRBV9	NA	NA	TRBJ1-3	TGTGCCAGCAGCCTCGTGGGGGACCTTGGAAACACCATATATTTT	CASSLVGDLGNTIYF
TRBV2	NA	NA	TRBJ2-4	TGTGCCAGCAGTGAAACGGGTACCAAAAACATTCAGTACTTC	CASSETGTKNIQYF
TRBV19	NA	NA	TRBJ1-6	TGTGCCAGTAGTATGAGGGTATTGGATTCACCCCTCCACTTT	CASSMRVLDSPLHF
TRBV6-1	TRBD2	NA	TRBJ2-3	TGTGCCAGCAGTGGGGAGGGGTCCCTCACAGATACGCAGTATTTT	CASSGEGSLTDTQYF
TRBV5-1	TRBD2	NA	TRBJ2-5	TGCGCCAGCAGCCCGACTAGCGGGGGGGCGGGAGAGACCCAGTACTTC	CASSPTSGGAGETQYF
TRBV20-1	NA	NA	TRBJ2-1	TGCAGTGAGGCTGTAGGCAATGAGCAGTTCTTC	CSEAVGNEQFF
TRBV5-4	NA	NA	TRBJ1-3	TGTGCCAGCAGTACCGGGACATCCGGAGGCACCATATATTTT	CASSTGTSGGTIYF
TRBV25-1	NA	NA	TRBJ2-7	TGTGCCAGCAGTGGCAATTGGGGGCAGTACTTC	CASSGNWGQYF
TRBV28	NA	NA	TRBJ1-2	TGTGCCAGCAGTTTATCCAGGGACGGCTACACCTTC	CASSLSRDGYTF
TRBV7-2	TRBD1	NA	TRBJ1-6	TGTGCCAGCAGCTCGTACCGGGACAGGGGTAATTCACCCCTCCACTTT	CASSSYRDRGNSPLHF
TRBV7-9	TRBD2	NA	TRBJ2-1	TGTGCCAGCAGCTTGCGGGGGGCGGATGAGCAGTTCTTC	CASSLRGADEQFF
TRBV19	NA	NA	TRBJ2-2	TGTGCCAGTACGAGTGTACAGACTCCCACCGGGGAGCTGTTTTTT	CASTSVQTPTGELFF
TRBV10-3	NA	NA	TRBJ1-1	TGTGCCATCAAAAGCGGAGGGAACACTGAAGCTTTCTTT	CAIKSGGNTEAFF
TRBV4-3	NA	NA	TRBJ2-7	TGCGCCAGCAGCCAAGAGTGGTCGCCAGCCTACGAGCAGTACTTC	CASSQEWSPAYEQYF
TRBV5-4	NA	once	TRBJ2-3	TGTGCCAGCAGCCCGGACGGCCCGGGCACAGATACGCAGTATTTT	CASSPDGPGTDTQYF
TRBV29-1	NA	once	TRBJ1-5	TGCAGCGAGGGGAGGTCAGGGGAGGCTCAGCCCCAGCATTTT	CSEGRSGEAQPQHF
TRBV30	NA	NA	TRBJ2-3	TGTGCCTGGAGCGGTAGCGGATCTAGCACAGATACGCAGTATTTT	CAWSGSGSSTDTQYF
TRBV5-1	NA	NA	TRBJ2-2	TGCGCCAGCAGCTTGGGGACTACCGGGGAGCTGTTTTTT	CASSLGTTGELFF
TRBV2	NA	NA	TRBJ2-3	TGTGCCAGCAGAATAGTTTCAGATACGCAGTATTTT	CASRIVSDTQYF
TRBV30	NA	NA	TRBJ2-2	TGTGCCTGGAGCGCTGGGCTTCCGAACACCGGGGAGCTGTTTTTT	CAWSAGLPNTGELFF
TRBV5-1	NA	NA	TRBJ1-1	TGCGCCAGCAGCTTGGAAAGGGGCCTGAACACTGAAGCTTTCTTT	CASSLERGLNTEAFF
TRBV5-4	NA	NA	TRBJ1-1	TGTGCCAGCAGCGGCGGACAGACGAACACTGAAGCTTTCTTT	CASSGGQTNTEAFF
TRBV23-1	TRBD1	NA	TRBJ1-5	TGCGCCAATATAAGACAGGGTCAACAGCCCCAGCATTTT	CANIRQGQQPQHF
TRBV5-1	TRBD1	NA	TRBJ2-7	TGCGCCAGCAGCTTAGGCGGGACAGGGGGCTCCTACGAGCAGTACTTC	CASSLGGTGGSYEQYF
TRBV30	NA	NA	TRBJ2-7	TGTGCCTGGAGTCCTCAGGGGTTTTCGGGCTACGAGCAGTACTTC	CAWSPQGFSGYEQYF
TRBV4-1	TRBD1	NA	TRBJ1-6	TGCGCCAGCAGCTCCTTTATCGGGACAGCAAATTCACCCCTCCACTTT	CASSSFIGTANSPLHF
TRBV2	NA	once	TRBJ2-5	TGTGCCAGCAGTGCCCAGCGCGCTCGAAAAGAGACCCAGTACTTC	CASSAQRARKETQYF
TRBV2	NA	NA	TRBJ2-7	TGTGCCAGCAGTTCCGGGACGCGAGTCTACGAGCAGTACTTC	CASSSGTRVYEQYF
TRBV6-6	NA	NA	TRBJ1-5	TGTGCCAGCAGTTACTCCGTGGACAGTCCCCAGCATTTT	CASSYSVDSPQHF
TRBV30	NA	NA	TRBJ2-5	TGTGCCTGGAGCACAGGGTTTGAGACCCAGTACTTC	CAWSTGFETQYF
TRBV5-1	NA	NA	TRBJ2-1	TGCGCCAGCAGGGCCGGGGACAACAATGAGCAGTTCTTC	CASRAGDNNEQFF
TRBV14	NA	NA	TRBJ1-4	TGTGCCAGCAGCCAAGATCCAGGGTCTATACTGTTTTTT	CASSQDPGSILFF
TRBV18	TRBD1	NA	TRBJ1-1	TGTGCCAGCTCACGCCCCCGGACAGGGGCAGGGACTGAAGCTTTCTTT	CASSRPRTGAGTEAFF
TRBV5-8	NA	NA	TRBJ2-2	TGTGCCAGCAGCCGGGGGGCCCTGTACGCGAACACCGGGGAGCTGTTTTTT	CASSRGALYANTGELFF
TRBV7-9	TRBD2	NA	TRBJ2-5	TGTGCCAGCAGCTCTCCCGGACTAGCGGGGGGGCCCGGAGGGGAGACCCAGTACTTC	CASSSPGLAGGPGGETQYF
TRBV15	TRBD2	NA	TRBJ2-7	TGTGCCACCAGGGACAGCGGGAGTGGCGAGCAGTACTTC	CATRDSGSGEQYF
TRBV5-1	TRBD1	NA	TRBJ2-7	TGCGCCAGCAGCTTACCGGGACAGCCTTACGAGCAGTACTTC	CASSLPGQPYEQYF
TRBV5-1	NA	NA	TRBJ2-2	TGCGCCAGCAGCCTCGGGACACTGAAAACCGGGGAGCTGTTTTTT	CASSLGTLKTGELFF
TRBV12-5	NA	NA	TRBJ2-7	TGTGCTAGTGGTTTGGTAGCTGCAATCGGCTGGGGCGCCTACGAGCAGTACTTC	CASGLVAAIGWGAYEQYF
TRBV27	TRBD2	NA	TRBJ2-7	TGTGCCAGCAGTTTAGAAACGGCGGGGGTGCAGTACTTC	CASSLETAGVQYF
TRBV6-5	TRBD1	NA	TRBJ1-2	TGTGCCAGCAGTCGACAGGGGGCCGGCTACACCTTC	CASSRQGAGYTF
TRBV2	NA	NA	TRBJ1-2	TGTGCCAGCAGAAAACAGATAAACTATGGCTACACCTTC	CASRKQINYGYTF
TRBV10-1	NA	NA	TRBJ2-5	TGCGCCAGCAGTTCCGGTATCGGTAACAGTGGTCAAGAGACCCAGTACTTC	CASSSGIGNSGQETQYF
TRBV4-1	NA	NA	TRBJ2-5	TGCGCCAGCAGCCAAGACCACCTTTCAGGCGCACGTCCCCAAGAGACCCAGTACTTC	CASSQDHLSGARPQETQYF